These 17 T cell receptor beta chains came from one sample sequenced in a study of identical twins. TCRdb passed the 5' RACE reads through MiXCR, listing each CDR3 protein once. Here the sample spans some 1,600,000 distinct CDR3 sequences, less than 40% being singletons. The sample taken for sequencing was cord blood. These receptors came from a newborn girl in good health.

There are a few counts of this clonotype. The genes are TRBV6-5 and TRBJ2-7; 9 nucleotides align to TRBD2. CDR1 and CDR2 (germline): MNHEY, SVGAGI. The junction had 13 bases not matched to a gene; V was cut back by 4 bases and J by 0 bases. This CDR3 has 18 residues. The CDR3 DNA is TGTGCCAGCAGTTCCCTTACCGGGACTAGCCGACTCTCCTACGAGCAGTACTTC. It codes for CASSSLTGTSRLSYEQYF.

For this clonotype: This sequence may be a read error, since a much larger clone differs from it by one base. The CDR3 protein is CASSLARTGDAQYF. Written as DNA, the CDR3 is TGTGCCAGCAGTTTAGCCCGGACAGGGGATGCGCAGTATTTT. V is TRBV12-3 or TRBV12-4 and J is TRBJ2-3, with TRBD1 matching over 9 bases. The V segment lost 0 bases and the J segment 10 bases; nucleotides outside the gene matches: 5. The CDR3 has 14 residues.

The table lists this clonotype with a few counts. This chain connects TRBV5-1 to TRBJ1-1, with a tentative D call TRBD1 (5 bases). The CDR3 runs 17 residues. Trimming left V 4 bases short and J 1 base short, with 20 bases between. Germline CDR1 and CDR2: SGHRS and YFSETQ. CDR3: CASSERQSGGRNTEAFF. The CDR3 DNA follows: TGCGCCAGCAGCGAGCGACAGTCGGGAGGGAGGAACACTGAAGCTTTCTTT.

About this clonotype itself: This is likely a read error, given that the CDR3 carries no conserved phenylalanine or tryptophan at its end. This chain links TRBV24-1 with TRBJ2-1; 13 nucleotides line up with TRBD2. With 5 bases clipped from V and 1 base from J, the junction kept 10 bases outside the gene matches. The CDR3 extends over 19 amino acids. Germline V gives CDR1 KGHDR, CDR2 SFDVKD. The CDR3 region is CATSVGTSGIDGSYNEQFL. The CDR3 coding sequence is TGTGCCACCAGTGTCGGGACTAGCGGGATTGACGGGTCCTACAATGAGCAGTTCTTG.

This clonotype was detected a few times. This chain joins TRBV27 and TRBJ1-2, with D possibly matching TRBD1 (6 bases). CDR1 is MNHEY, CDR2 SMNVEV, per germline (reference sequence). The ends were cut back, 6 bases at V and 7 bases at J, with 15 bases in the middle. The CDR3 covers 13 residues. The CDR3 DNA reads as TGTGCCAGCAGATACAGGGACCGGGGTGGCTACACCTTC. This codes for CASRYRDRGGYTF.

This clonotype occurred many times. The V and J genes are TRBV10-3 and TRBJ2-7; tentatively, D is TRBD1 or TRBD2 (5 bases each). This CDR3 comprises 14 residues. The germline V gene has CDR1 ENHRY and CDR2 SYGVKD. V lost 2 bases, J lost 4 bases, and 12 bases lay in between. CDR3 in amino acids: CAISEPGRNYEQYF. CDR3 nucleotides: TGTGCCATCAGTGAGCCGGGACGGAATTACGAGCAGTACTTC.

This clonotype was detected only a few times. The V gene is TRBV20-1, the J gene TRBJ2-3; D not resolved. Germline V gives CDR1 DFQATT, CDR2 SNEGSKA (reference sequence). The CDR3 is 14 residues long. V lost 4 bases and J lost 1, with 12 bases in between. CDR3 DNA sequence: TGCAGTGCTACCCAATCCCGGGGCACAGATACGCAGTATTTT. Translating gives CSATQSRGTDTQYF.

The chain joins TRBV2 to TRBJ2-1; 8 bases agree with TRBD2. CDR1 and CDR2 from the germline V gene are SNHLY and FYNNEI. With 2 bases clipped from V and 7 bases from J, the junction kept 10 bases outside the gene matches. CDR3 size: 16 residues. This CDR3 reads CASSEPRDGRENEQFF. In DNA, the CDR3 is TGTGCCAGCAGTGAACCTAGAGACGGGAGGGAAAATGAGCAGTTCTTC. The full variable domain, in which reference TRBV2 and TRBJ2-1 provide the parts outside the CDR3, is EPEVTQTPSHQVTQMGQEVILRCVPISNHLYFYWYRQILGQKVEFLVSFYNNEISEKSEIFDDQFSVERPDGSNFTLKIRSTKLEDSAMYFCASSEPRDGRENEQFFGPGTRLTVL.

The gene calls are TRBV20-1 and TRBJ1-6; 7 nucleotides align to TRBD1. Trimming cost V 5 bases and J 5 bases; bases outside gene matches: 6. CDR3 length equals 14 residues. CDR1 and CDR2 from the germline V gene are DFQATT and SNEGSKA (reference sequence). CDR3 sequence: CSADRDRNNSPLHF. The CDR3 DNA sequence: TGCAGTGCTGATCGGGACAGAAATAATTCACCCCTCCACTTT.

This clonotype was detected a few times. The chain has TRBV6-1 and TRBJ2-7; 7 bases align to TRBD1. The CDR3 totals 14 residues. With V trimmed by 7 bases and J by 5 bases, 11 bases remained unmatched. The V gene's germline CDR1 is MNHNS and CDR2 SASEGT. As DNA, the CDR3 is TGTGCCAGCAAGGGGCAGCAGGGGGTCAACGAGCAGTACTTC. Amino acids: CASKGQQGVNEQYF.

The table lists this clonotype with a few counts. J is TRBJ2-4 and V is TRBV2; D remains ambiguous. The V end lost 6 bases, the J end lost 0 bases, and 15 bases lay between the germline ends. Germline lookup yields CDR1 SNHLY and CDR2 FYNNEI. CDR3 length equals 16 residues. CDR3 DNA sequence: TGTGCCAGCAGGGGATCTCAGATGGTAGCCAAAAACATTCAGTACTTC. Residues: CASRGSQMVAKNIQYF.

A note on this clonotype: The junction differs from germline at one of its ends, possibly a read error. The chain is built from TRBV7-2 and TRBJ2-1, with D possibly TRBD2 on 6 matching bases. This CDR3 region has 15 residues. CDR1 SGHTA and CDR2 FQGNSA come from the germline V gene. The CDR3 loop reads CASSLAGGGNNERFF. CDR3 DNA sequence: TGTGCCAGCAGCTTAGCGGGGGGAGGTAACAATGAGCGGTTCTTC.

V and J are TRBV27 and TRBJ2-1, with 13 bases identical to TRBD2. With V trimmed by 5 bases and J by 5 bases, 15 bases remained unmatched. CDR1 and CDR2 (germline): MNHEY, SMNVEV (reference sequence). The CDR3 has 19 amino acids. This CDR3 is CASSALPGTSGIRHNEQFF. CDR3 nucleotides: TGTGCCAGCAGTGCACTTCCCGGGACTAGCGGGATACGGCACAATGAGCAGTTCTTC.

This clonotype showed up just a few times. The chain uses TRBV12-3 or TRBV12-4 and TRBJ1-1, with 7 bases fitting TRBD1. J lost 7 bases, V lost 6 bases, and 8 bases had no gene match. There are 13 residues in the CDR3. CDR3 nucleotide sequence: TGTGCCAGCAGCTATATCGGGACAGTTGAAGCTTTCTTT. Its protein product is CASSYIGTVEAFF.

The V call is TRBV3-1, the J call TRBJ2-2; the match to TRBD2 covers 8 bases. With V trimmed by 2 bases and J by 4 bases, 6 bases remained unmatched. CDR3 length equals 16 residues. CDR1 is LGHDT and CDR2 is YNNKEL in the germline V gene (reference sequence). The CDR3 nucleotides read TGTGCCAGCAGCCAATCACCGGGACTAGTCACCGGGGAGCTGTTTTTT. Protein: CASSQSPGLVTGELFF.

The J gene is TRBJ1-2, the V gene TRBV28; D is perhaps TRBD1 (5 bases). Trimming removed 2 bases at V and 2 bases at J, with 15 bases between. Germline V gene sequence: CDR1 MDHEN, CDR2 SYDVKM. The CDR3 spans 16 residues. This CDR3 reads CASSLLGPGPNYGYTF. The CDR3, as DNA: TGTGCCAGCAGTTTACTTGGCCCGGGACCGAACTATGGCTACACCTTC.

This clonotype turned up a few times. V gene TRBV20-1 combines with J gene TRBJ2-5, with a tentative D call TRBD2 (5 bases). This CDR3 has 13 residues. Per germline, CDR1 DFQATT and CDR2 SNEGSKA (reference sequence). V lost 1 base and J lost 5, with 11 bases in between. Here the CDR3 DNA reads TGCAGTGCTAGAGCGGGATCCATGGAGACCCAGTACTTC. It translates to CSARAGSMETQYF.